These 10 T cell receptor beta chains share one sample of origin, sequenced in a study of T cell responses to AZD1222 COVID-19 vaccine. Clones were sequenced by immunoSEQ multiplex PCR, and TCRdb holds only the in-frame ones, with some missing. This sample has fewer than 150,000 clones, with less than 95% found just once. The source material was peripheral blood, sampled on day 0 of AZD1222 vaccination. These receptors came from an adult in good health.

The chain links TRBV9 to TRBJ2-2, with 9 bases lining up with TRBD2. V trimming: 4 bases; J trimming: 6 bases; junction bases outside the gene matches: 10. CDR1 and CDR2 from the germline V gene are SGDLS and YYNGEE. This CDR3 has 16 amino acids. CDR3 sequence (DNA): TGTGCCAGCAGCATCGGGACTCGCGGGGGGGCCGGGGAGCTGTTTTTT. Translation: CASSIGTRGGAGELFF.

The chain uses TRBV28 and TRBJ1-2; D is uncertain. V was pared by 6 bases and J by 5 bases, with 16 bases between. The length of the CDR3 is 14 residues. Germline V gene sequence: CDR1 MDHEN, CDR2 SYDVKM. CDR3 sequence: CASRPPSGSYGYTF. The CDR3 nucleotides are TGTGCCAGCAGGCCCCCTTCAGGATCTTATGGCTACACCTTC.

The rearrangement links TRBV19 to TRBJ2-3; 10 nucleotides align to TRBD2. The CDR3 has 16 residues. The ends lost 5 bases at V and 4 bases at J; junction bases unmatched: 9. Germline-derived CDR1 and CDR2 are LNHDA and SQIVND (reference sequence). DNA for the CDR3: TGTGCCAGTAGTTTAGTGCCTAGCGGGAGCTCAGATACGCAGTATTTT. Protein: CASSLVPSGSSDTQYF.

The chain joins TRBV4-2 to TRBJ1-4; D call uncertain. The length of the CDR3 is 14 residues. Germline CDR1 reads LGHNA; CDR2 reads YNFKEQ. Trimming stripped 7 bases from V and 3 bases from J, with 12 bases between. The CDR3 DNA reads TGTGCCAGCACCGCAAGAGATCCTAATGAAAAACTGTTTTTT. It yields the protein CASTARDPNEKLFF.

V is TRBV28 and J is TRBJ1-2; D is unresolved. V lost 3 bases and J 8 bases, leaving 13 bases between the germline ends. The germline gives CDR1 MDHEN, CDR2 SYDVKM. The CDR3 covers 13 residues. The CDR3 reads CASSFGLRRGYTF. The CDR3 nucleotides read TGTGCCAGCAGTTTCGGGCTACGGAGGGGCTACACCTTC.

The chain carries TRBV7-2 and TRBJ1-2, with 9 bases that match TRBD1. The trim removed 5 bases at V and 4 bases at J, leaving 5 bases unmatched. Germline V lookup: CDR1 SGHTA, CDR2 FQGNSA. This CDR3 comprises 14 residues. The CDR3 loop reads CASSGPGQGYGYTF. In DNA form, the CDR3 reads TGTGCCAGCAGCGGACCGGGACAGGGCTATGGCTACACCTTC.

The rearrangement uses TRBV5-1 and TRBJ1-1, with 8 bases aligning to TRBD1. Germline CDR1 and CDR2: SGHRS and YFSETQ. This CDR3 is built from 14 residues. Unmatched junction bases numbered 5, after V lost 5 bases and J lost 2 bases. CDR3 sequence reads: CASRQDRVNTEAFF. The DNA for the CDR3 is TGCGCCAGCAGACAGGACAGGGTCAACACTGAAGCTTTCTTT.

The sample holds one count of this clone. The V and J genes are TRBV30 and TRBJ2-7; 7 bases fit TRBD1. From germline, CDR1 is GTSNPN and CDR2 SVGIG (reference sequence). The CDR3 runs 14 residues. The V and J ends lost 8 bases and 7 bases, in that order; junction bases with no gene match: 17. CDR3 amino acids: CAADRVALGQEQYF. In DNA form, the CDR3 reads TGTGCCGCAGACAGGGTAGCCCTGGGGCAAGAGCAGTACTTC.

In its sample, this clone was seen once. V gene TRBV24-1 combines with J gene TRBJ2-7; D is unresolved. V was pared by 3 bases and J by 3 bases, with 8 bases between. The CDR3 runs 13 residues. Germline CDR1 and CDR2: KGHDR and SFDVKD. The CDR3 here is CATSDAANYEQYF. CDR3 nucleotide sequence: TGTGCCACCAGTGATGCGGCGAACTACGAGCAGTACTTC.

This clone was observed a single time. The chain recombines TRBV18 with TRBJ2-1, with D possibly matching TRBD2 (6 bases). Looked up from germline, CDR1 is KGHSH and CDR2 is LQKENI. Trimming took 2 bases from V and 10 from J, leaving 12 bases between them. The length of the CDR3 is 13 residues. Here the CDR3 reads CASSPGTSGEQFF. The DNA of the CDR3 is TGTGCCAGCTCACCAGGGACCAGCGGGGAGCAGTTCTTC.